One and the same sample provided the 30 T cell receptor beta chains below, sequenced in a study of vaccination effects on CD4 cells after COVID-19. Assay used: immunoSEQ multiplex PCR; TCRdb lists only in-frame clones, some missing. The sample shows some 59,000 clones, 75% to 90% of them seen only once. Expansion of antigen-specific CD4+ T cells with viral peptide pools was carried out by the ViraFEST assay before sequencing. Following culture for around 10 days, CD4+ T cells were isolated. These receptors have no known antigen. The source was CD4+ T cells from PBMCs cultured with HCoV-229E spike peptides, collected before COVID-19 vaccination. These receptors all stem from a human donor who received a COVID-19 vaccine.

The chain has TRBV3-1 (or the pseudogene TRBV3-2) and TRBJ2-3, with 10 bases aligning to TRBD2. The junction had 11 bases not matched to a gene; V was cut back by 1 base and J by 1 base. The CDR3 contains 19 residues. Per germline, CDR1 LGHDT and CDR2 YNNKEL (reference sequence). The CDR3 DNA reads TGTGCCAGCAGCCAAGTTTTCCCCGTAGCGGGGGGACGCACAGATACGCAGTATTTT. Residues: CASSQVFPVAGGRTDTQYF.

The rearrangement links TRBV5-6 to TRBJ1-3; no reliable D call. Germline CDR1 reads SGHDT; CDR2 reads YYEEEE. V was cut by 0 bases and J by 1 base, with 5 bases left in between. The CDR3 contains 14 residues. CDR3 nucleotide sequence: TGTGCCAGCAGCTTGGCTAGGTCTGGAAACACCATATATTTT. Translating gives CASSLARSGNTIYF.

The CDR3 region has the DNA TGTGCCAGCAGTCTAAGCTGGACAGATACGCAGTATTTT. Translation: CASSLSWTDTQYF. The chain employs TRBV6-4 and TRBJ2-3; D call uncertain. Deletions cut 5 bases from V and 3 bases from J, with 9 bases between. Per the germline V gene, CDR1 is MRHNA and CDR2 is SNTAGT. CDR3 length: 13 amino acids.

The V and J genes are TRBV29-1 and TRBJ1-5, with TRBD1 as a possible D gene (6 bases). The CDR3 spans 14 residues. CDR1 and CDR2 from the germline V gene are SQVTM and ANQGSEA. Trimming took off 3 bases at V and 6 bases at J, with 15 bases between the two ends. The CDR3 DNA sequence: TGCAGCGTTGAGGGCAGGGAGGGGGGTCAGCCCCAGCATTTT. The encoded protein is CSVEGREGGQPQHF.

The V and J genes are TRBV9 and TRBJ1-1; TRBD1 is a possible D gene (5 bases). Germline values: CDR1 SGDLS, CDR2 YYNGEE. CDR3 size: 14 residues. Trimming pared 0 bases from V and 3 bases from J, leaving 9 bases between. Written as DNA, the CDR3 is TGTGCCAGCAGCGTAGAGGGGACGGACACTGAAGCTTTCTTT. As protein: CASSVEGTDTEAFF.

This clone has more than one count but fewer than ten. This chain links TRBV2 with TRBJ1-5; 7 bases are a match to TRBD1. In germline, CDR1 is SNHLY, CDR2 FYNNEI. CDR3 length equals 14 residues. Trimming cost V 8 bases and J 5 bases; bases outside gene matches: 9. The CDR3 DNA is TGTGCCAGCGCTAGGGGGCGAGAGGATCAGCCCCAGCATTTT. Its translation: CASARGREDQPQHF.

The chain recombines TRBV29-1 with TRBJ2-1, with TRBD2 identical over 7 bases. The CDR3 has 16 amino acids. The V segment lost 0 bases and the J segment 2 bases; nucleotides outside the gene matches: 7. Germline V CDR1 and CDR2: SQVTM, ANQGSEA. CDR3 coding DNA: TGCAGCGTTGAAGAGGGGGGAGGGTCTGCCTACAATGAGCAGTTCTTC. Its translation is CSVEEGGGSAYNEQFF.

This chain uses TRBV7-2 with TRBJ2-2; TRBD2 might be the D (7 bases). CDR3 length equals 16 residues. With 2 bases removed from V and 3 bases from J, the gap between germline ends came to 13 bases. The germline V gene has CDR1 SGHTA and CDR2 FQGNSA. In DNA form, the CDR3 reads TGTGCCAGCAGCTTACGACGGGGGGCGGACACCGGGGAGCTGTTTTTT. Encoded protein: CASSLRRGADTGELFF.

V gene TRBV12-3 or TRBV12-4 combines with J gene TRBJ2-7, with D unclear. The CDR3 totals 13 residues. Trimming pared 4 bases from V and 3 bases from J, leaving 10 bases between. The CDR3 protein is CASSWRQDYEQYV. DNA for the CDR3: TGTGCCAGCAGTTGGCGTCAGGACTACGAGCAGTACGTC.

Written as DNA, the CDR3 is TGCAGTGCTAGTCATTCAGGGCTTGGTACAGATACGCAGTATTTT. Its protein product is CSASHSGLGTDTQYF. V gene TRBV20-1 combines with J gene TRBJ2-3; tentative D call: TRBD1 (5 bases). There are 15 residues in the CDR3. V was trimmed by 3 bases and J by 3 bases, leaving 16 bases between them. Germline values: CDR1 DFQATT, CDR2 SNEGSKA (reference sequence).

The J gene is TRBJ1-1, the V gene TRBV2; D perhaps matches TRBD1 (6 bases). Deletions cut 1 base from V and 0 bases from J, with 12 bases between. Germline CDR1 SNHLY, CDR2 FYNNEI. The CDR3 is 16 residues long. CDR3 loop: CASSEEGVSMNTEAFF. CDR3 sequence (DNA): TGTGCCAGCAGTGAAGAGGGGGTCTCCATGAACACTGAAGCTTTCTTT.

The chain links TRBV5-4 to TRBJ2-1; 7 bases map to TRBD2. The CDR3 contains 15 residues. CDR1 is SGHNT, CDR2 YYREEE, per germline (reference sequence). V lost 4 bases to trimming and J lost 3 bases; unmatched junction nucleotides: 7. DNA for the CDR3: TGTGCCAGCAGCCCAGGAGCGGGGTTCTACAATGAGCAGTTCTTC. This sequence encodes CASSPGAGFYNEQFF. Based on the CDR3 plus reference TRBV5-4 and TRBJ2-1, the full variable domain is ETGVTQSPTHLIKTRGQQVTLRCSSQSGHNTVSWYQQALGQGPQFIFQYYREEENGRGNFPPRFSGLQFPNYSSELNVNALELDDSALYLCASSPGAGFYNEQFFGPGTRLTVL.

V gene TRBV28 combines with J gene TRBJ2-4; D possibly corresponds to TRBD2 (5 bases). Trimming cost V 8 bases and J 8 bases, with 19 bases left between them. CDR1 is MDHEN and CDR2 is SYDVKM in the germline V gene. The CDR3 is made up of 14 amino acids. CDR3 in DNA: TGTGCCAGCCAGGCGCCGGGATCAGGCGACATTCAGTACTTC. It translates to CASQAPGSGDIQYF. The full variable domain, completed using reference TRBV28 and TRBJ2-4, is DVKVTQSSRYLVKRTGEKVFLECVQDMDHENMFWYRQDPGLGLRLIYFSYDVKMKEKGDIPEGYSVSREKKERFSLILESASTNQTSMYLCASQAPGSGDIQYFGAGTRLSVL.

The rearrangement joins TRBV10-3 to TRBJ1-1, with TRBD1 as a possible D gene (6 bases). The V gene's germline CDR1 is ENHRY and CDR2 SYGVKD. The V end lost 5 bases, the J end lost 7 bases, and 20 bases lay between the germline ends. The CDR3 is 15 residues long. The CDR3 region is CAISPAGGLRVEAFF. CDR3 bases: TGTGCCATCAGTCCAGCGGGGGGGCTAAGGGTTGAAGCTTTCTTT.

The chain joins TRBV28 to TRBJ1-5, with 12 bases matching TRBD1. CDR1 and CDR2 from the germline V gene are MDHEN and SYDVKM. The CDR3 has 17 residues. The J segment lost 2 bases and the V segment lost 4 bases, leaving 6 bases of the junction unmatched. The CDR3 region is CASSSGTGGVGNQPQHF. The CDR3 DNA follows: TGTGCCAGCAGTTCGGGGACAGGGGGCGTAGGCAATCAGCCCCAGCATTTT.

The CDR3 region has the DNA TGTGCCAGCAGCCCCCTAGCGGCAGATACGCAGTATTTT. It yields the protein CASSPLAADTQYF. The rearrangement uses TRBV3-1 (or the pseudogene TRBV3-2) and TRBJ2-3; 7 bases agree with TRBD2. V lost 4 bases, J lost 4 bases, and 2 bases stayed unmatched. This CDR3 has 13 residues. The germline V gene has CDR1 LGHDT and CDR2 YNNKEL (reference sequence).

For the CDR3, the DNA is TGTGCCAGCAGTACAGGGTCGGGTAACTATGGCTACACCTTC. Its translation is CASSTGSGNYGYTF. The rearrangement uses TRBV7-2 and TRBJ1-2; D perhaps matches TRBD1 (6 bases). Germline V gene sequence: CDR1 SGHTA, CDR2 FQGNSA. The V end lost 6 bases, the J end lost 1 base, and 12 bases lay between the germline ends. The CDR3 loop spans 14 amino acids.

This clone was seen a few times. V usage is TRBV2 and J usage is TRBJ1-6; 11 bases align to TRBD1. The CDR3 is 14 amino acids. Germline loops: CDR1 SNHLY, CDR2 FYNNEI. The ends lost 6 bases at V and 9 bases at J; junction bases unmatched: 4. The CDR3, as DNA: TGTGCCAGCAGCGGACAGGGGGCAGGTTCACCCCTCCACTTT. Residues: CASSGQGAGSPLHF. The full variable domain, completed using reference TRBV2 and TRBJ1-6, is EPEVTQTPSHQVTQMGQEVILRCVPISNHLYFYWYRQILGQKVEFLVSFYNNEISEKSEIFDDQFSVERPDGSNFTLKIRSTKLEDSAMYFCASSGQGAGSPLHFGNGTRLTVT.

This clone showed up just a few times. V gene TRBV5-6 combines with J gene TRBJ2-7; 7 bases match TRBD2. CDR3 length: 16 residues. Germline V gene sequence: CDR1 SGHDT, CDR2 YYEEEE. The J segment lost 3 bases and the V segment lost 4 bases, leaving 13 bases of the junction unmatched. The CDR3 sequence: CASSPFLLAEIYEQYV. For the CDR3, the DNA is TGTGCCAGCAGCCCCTTCCTCCTAGCGGAGATCTACGAGCAGTACGTC.

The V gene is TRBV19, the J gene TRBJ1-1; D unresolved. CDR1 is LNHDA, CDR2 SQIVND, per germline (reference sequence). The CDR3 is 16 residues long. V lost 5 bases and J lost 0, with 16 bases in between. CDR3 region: CASSSPSRHLNTEAFF. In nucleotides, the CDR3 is TGTGCCAGTAGTTCGCCCTCGAGGCACCTGAACACTGAAGCTTTCTTT.

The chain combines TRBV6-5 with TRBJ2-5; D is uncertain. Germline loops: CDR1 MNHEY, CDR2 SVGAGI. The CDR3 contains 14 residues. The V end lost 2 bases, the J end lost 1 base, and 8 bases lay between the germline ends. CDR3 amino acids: CASSYSQFQETQYF. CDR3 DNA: TGTGCCAGCAGTTACAGCCAGTTCCAAGAGACCCAGTACTTC.

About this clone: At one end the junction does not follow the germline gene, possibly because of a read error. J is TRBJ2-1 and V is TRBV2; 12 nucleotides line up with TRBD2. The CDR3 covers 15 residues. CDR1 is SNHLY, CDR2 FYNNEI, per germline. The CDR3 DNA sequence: TGTGCCAGCGCAGGGACTAGCGGGTCCTTCAATGAGCAGTTCTTC. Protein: CASAGTSGSFNEQFF.

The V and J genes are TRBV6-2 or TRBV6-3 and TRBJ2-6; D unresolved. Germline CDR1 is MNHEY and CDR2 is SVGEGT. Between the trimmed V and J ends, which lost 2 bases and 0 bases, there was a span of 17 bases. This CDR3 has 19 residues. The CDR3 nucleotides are TGTGCCAGCAGTTACCGGGCAGTCTCGGCGGTCTCTGGGGCCAACGTCCTGACTTTC. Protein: CASSYRAVSAVSGANVLTF.

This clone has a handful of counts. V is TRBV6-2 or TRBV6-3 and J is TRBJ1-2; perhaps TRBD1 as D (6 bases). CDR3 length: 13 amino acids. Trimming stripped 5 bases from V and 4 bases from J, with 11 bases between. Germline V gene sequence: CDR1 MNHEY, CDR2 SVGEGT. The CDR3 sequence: CASSLQGTYGYTF. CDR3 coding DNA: TGTGCCAGCAGTCTACAGGGTACCTATGGCTACACCTTC.

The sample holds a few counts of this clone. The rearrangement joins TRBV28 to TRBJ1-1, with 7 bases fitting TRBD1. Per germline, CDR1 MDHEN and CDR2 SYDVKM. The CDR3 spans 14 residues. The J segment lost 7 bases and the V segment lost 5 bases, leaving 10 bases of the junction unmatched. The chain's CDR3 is CASSQGGRTSEAFF. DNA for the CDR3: TGTGCCAGCAGTCAGGGGGGCCGAACAAGTGAAGCTTTCTTT.

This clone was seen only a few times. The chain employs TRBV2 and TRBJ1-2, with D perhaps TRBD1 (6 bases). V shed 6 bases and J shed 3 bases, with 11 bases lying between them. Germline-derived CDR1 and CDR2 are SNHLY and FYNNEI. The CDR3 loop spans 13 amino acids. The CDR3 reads CASRSGEDYGYTF. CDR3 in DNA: TGTGCCAGCAGATCAGGGGAAGACTATGGCTACACCTTC.

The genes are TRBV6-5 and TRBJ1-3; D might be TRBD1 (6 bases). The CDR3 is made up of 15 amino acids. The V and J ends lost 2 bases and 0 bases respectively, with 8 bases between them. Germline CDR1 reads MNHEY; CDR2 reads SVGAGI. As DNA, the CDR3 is TGTGCCAGCAGTTACGACAGGTCCTCTGGAAACACCATATATTTT. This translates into CASSYDRSSGNTIYF.

The CDR3 sequence: CSALPQETQYF. The CDR3 DNA follows: TGCAGTGCCCTCCCCCAAGAGACCCAGTACTTC. The chain recombines TRBV20-1 with TRBJ2-5; D gene uncertain. CDR1 is DFQATT, CDR2 SNEGSKA, per germline (reference sequence). The CDR3 has 11 amino acids. V lost 6 bases, J lost 1 base, and 6 bases lay in between.

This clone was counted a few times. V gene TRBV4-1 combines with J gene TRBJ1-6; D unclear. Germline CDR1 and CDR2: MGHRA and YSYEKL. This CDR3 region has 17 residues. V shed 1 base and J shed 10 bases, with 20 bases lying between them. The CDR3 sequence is CASSQVDLGILRSPLHF. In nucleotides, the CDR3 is TGCGCCAGCAGCCAAGTCGACCTGGGGATATTGAGGTCACCCCTCCACTTT.

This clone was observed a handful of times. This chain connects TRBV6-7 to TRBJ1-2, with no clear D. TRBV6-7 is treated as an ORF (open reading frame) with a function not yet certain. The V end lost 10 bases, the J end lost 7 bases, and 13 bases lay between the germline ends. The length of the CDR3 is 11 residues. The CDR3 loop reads CANTAGSGYTF. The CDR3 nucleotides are TGTGCCAACACGGCAGGAAGTGGCTACACCTTC.